This is a list of T cell receptor beta chains from one sample in a study of Ad26.COV2.S vaccination and SARS-CoV-2 variants. Sequenced by immunoSEQ multiplex PCR; TCRdb stores in-frame clones only, minus some. The sample lists about 350,000 clones, 65% to 90% occurring once. Specimen: peripheral blood, collected in a trial of Ad26.COV2.S vaccine versus placebo. The receptors here all came from a person aged 18-65 years who received the Ad26.COV2.S COVID-19 vaccine or a placebo. The CDR3 runs from the conserved cysteine through the conserved F or W. The D gene is left open where the match is weak. Expanded clones get a size class; other rows say once, few or many, or leave the size out.

clone size	V gene	J gene	D gene	CDR3 protein
NA	TRBV19	TRBJ1-5	NA	CASSTARGSNQPQHF
once	TRBV5-6	TRBJ2-7	TRBD1	CASSYGQGAYEQYF
NA	TRBV10-3	TRBJ2-7	TRBD1	CAIRGQGGDEQYF
NA	TRBV2	TRBJ1-1	NA	CASTLRQGGRNTEAFF
NA	TRBV10-3	TRBJ1-4	NA	CAISEIGSTNEKLFF
NA	TRBV5-1	TRBJ2-7	NA	CASSLAYEQYF
NA	TRBV28	TRBJ1-2	NA	CASSFLPYGYTF
NA	TRBV6-6	TRBJ1-6	TRBD1	CASSTGTGGPNSPLHF
NA	TRBV19	TRBJ2-1	NA	CASSIRVREHEQFF
NA	TRBV7-9	TRBJ2-7	NA	CASSRGTAYEQYF
NA	TRBV4-2	TRBJ1-1	NA	CASSQDEGGDTEAFF
NA	TRBV3-1/TRBV3-2	TRBJ2-7	TRBD2	CASSQLGTSGEQYF
NA	TRBV28	TRBJ1-5	NA	CASSLSRNQPQHF
NA	TRBV5-1	TRBJ2-6	NA	CASSLGGTGANVLTF
few	TRBV3-1/TRBV3-2	TRBJ2-7	NA	CASSHLAGTTFYEQYF
NA	TRBV3-1/TRBV3-2	TRBJ2-7	TRBD2	CASSPTSGETYEQYF
NA	TRBV25-1	TRBJ2-1	TRBD2	CASSEPGTSGRNEQFF
NA	TRBV29-1	TRBJ2-3	TRBD1	CSVKGGSSTDTQYF
NA	TRBV10-3	TRBJ1-5	NA	CAISDTNQPQHF
NA	TRBV3-1/TRBV3-2	TRBJ2-5	NA	CASSQRGTEETQYF
NA	TRBV30	TRBJ1-2	TRBD1	CAWSPTGENGYTF
few	TRBV5-6	TRBJ1-3	NA	CASSFGGTGNTIYF
NA	TRBV3-1/TRBV3-2	TRBJ1-4	TRBD1	CASSQGGRTGRLFF
NA	TRBV5-4	TRBJ2-1	TRBD2	CASRELAGAYNEQFF
NA	TRBV5-8	TRBJ1-6	TRBD1	CASRSRGTAHSPLHF
NA	TRBV7-8	TRBJ2-5	NA	CASSRNRDSLRETQYF
NA	TRBV28	TRBJ1-3	NA	CASSPSTQAGNTIYF
few	TRBV19	TRBJ2-7	NA	CARKEITSYEQYF
NA	TRBV5-1	TRBJ2-5	NA	CASSLGTTGFQETQYF
few	TRBV3-1/TRBV3-2	TRBJ2-3	TRBD2	CASSQAPGLATDTQYF
NA	TRBV12-2	TRBJ1-2	NA	CASRSRGKTGNYGYTF
NA	TRBV6-5	TRBJ1-6	NA	CATLVGQRNSPLHF
once	TRBV28	TRBJ1-2	TRBD1	CASSSPGGDGGYTF
NA	TRBV5-4	TRBJ1-4	NA	CASSLAGGSEKLFF
NA	TRBV30	TRBJ1-4	TRBD1	CAWSFSGTGKPTNEKLFF
many	TRBV5-5	TRBJ1-5	NA	CASSLAGKNQPQHF
NA	TRBV28	TRBJ1-4	NA	CASRSWLLNEKLFF
NA	TRBV24-1	TRBJ2-1	TRBD2	CATSDRSLAGDNEQFF
NA	TRBV3-1/TRBV3-2	TRBJ2-5	NA	CASSHGMYQETQYF
NA	TRBV4-1	TRBJ2-7	NA	CASSHRTPAYEQYF
once	TRBV6-5	TRBJ1-5	NA	CASREQRGGQPQHF
NA	TRBV6-5	TRBJ2-7	TRBD1	CASSQDRSYEQYF
NA	TRBV28	TRBJ2-1	TRBD2	CASSFPPGRETKNEQFF